The next 24 T cell receptor beta chains were all read from a single sample in a study of blood T cells in healthy people across ages. Together with a sample-barcoded 5' primer, a J-beta primer mix was included in a second PCR lasting roughly 6 to 12 cycles. TCRdb reanalysed the 5' RACE reads using MiXCR and keeps one entry per CDR3 protein. The table has roughly 500,000 distinct CDR3 sequences, around 24% seen once. These sequences were also reported in another study, on T cells of mothers and their children.

Sequenced: blood. These receptor sequences come from a boy aged 10-17 years in good health.

The DNA for the CDR3 is TGCAGTGCTAGGGCTTTGGACAGGGGGCTCACCGGGGAGCTGTTTTTT. Translated: CSARALDRGLTGELFF. This chain uses TRBV20-1 with TRBJ2-2; 11 nucleotides match TRBD1. The CDR3 is 16 amino acids. The germline CDR1 and CDR2 sequences are DFQATT and SNEGSKA (reference sequence). With V trimmed by 3 bases and J by 4 bases, 7 bases remained unmatched.

V usage is TRBV29-1 and J usage is TRBJ2-2; D ambiguous. Per the germline V gene, CDR1 is SQVTM and CDR2 is ANQGSEA. The CDR3 extends over 14 amino acids. V lost 3 bases to trimming and J lost 5 bases, with 13 bases between them. The CDR3 sequence: CSVEGPLKTGELFF. CDR3 bases: TGCAGCGTTGAGGGTCCCTTAAAAACCGGGGAGCTGTTTTTT.

The chain joins TRBV20-1 to TRBJ1-1; the D gene is possibly TRBD1 (6 bases). The V gene lost 0 bases and the J gene lost 2 bases, with 10 bases spanning the gap. The CDR3 sequence is 14 residues long. Germline CDR1 reads DFQATT; CDR2 reads SNEGSKA (reference sequence). The CDR3 reads CSAREWGANTEAFF. The CDR3 bases are TGCAGTGCTAGAGAGTGGGGGGCTAACACTGAAGCTTTCTTT.

V and J are TRBV9 and TRBJ1-2, with a weak D call TRBD1 (6 bases). Looked up from germline, CDR1 is SGDLS and CDR2 is YYNGEE. The CDR3 is 12 amino acids. V lost 5 bases, J lost 5 bases, and 10 bases lay in between. The CDR3 spells CASRGTFYGYTF. The CDR3 DNA reads TGTGCCAGCAGAGGGACATTTTATGGCTACACCTTC.

The genes are TRBV7-6 and TRBJ2-3; TRBD1 matches at 7 bases. This CDR3 is built from 15 residues. Trimming took 1 base from V and 2 from J; bases not matched to a gene: 3. Germline CDR1 SGHVS, CDR2 FNYEAQ. In DNA, the CDR3 is TGTGCCAGCAGCTTAGGACAGGGATTCACAGATACGCAGTATTTT. It translates to CASSLGQGFTDTQYF.

This clonotype was seen only a few times. V is TRBV20-1 and J is TRBJ2-5; 9 bases are shared with TRBD2. The CDR3 extends over 14 amino acids. Losses at the gene ends were 0 bases for V and 4 bases for J; bases not matched to a gene: 3. Germline-derived CDR1 and CDR2 are DFQATT and SNEGSKA (reference sequence). The CDR3 loop reads CSARETSGLETQYF. The CDR3 DNA is TGCAGTGCTAGAGAAACTAGCGGGCTAGAGACCCAGTACTTC.

This clonotype showed up just a few times. The chain joins TRBV20-1 to TRBJ2-5, with D possibly matching TRBD1 (6 bases). Germline V gene sequence: CDR1 DFQATT, CDR2 SNEGSKA (reference sequence). The CDR3 is 12 residues long. Trimming removed 4 bases from V and 5 bases from J, with 11 bases in between. The chain's CDR3 is CSANRVGETQYF. In DNA form, the CDR3 reads TGCAGTGCTAACAGGGTGGGGGAGACCCAGTACTTC.

This clonotype occurred many times. The rearrangement joins TRBV13 to TRBJ2-5; perhaps TRBD1 as D (5 bases). Between the trimmed V and J ends, which lost 5 bases and 4 bases, there was a span of 17 bases. Germline assignment: CDR1 PRHDT and CDR2 FYEKMQ (reference sequence). The CDR3 contains 15 residues. CDR3 bases: TGTGCCAGCAGCCGCTCGCCAGGGTCGCGAGAGACCCAGTACTTC. It specifies CASSRSPGSRETQYF.

This clonotype appeared a few times. The chain recombines TRBV7-9 with TRBJ1-2; no clear D gene. Germline CDR1 and CDR2: SEHNR and FQNEAQ (reference sequence). This CDR3 is 11 amino acids long. V dropped 5 bases and J dropped 7 bases, with 8 bases sitting between them. As DNA, the CDR3 is TGTGCCAGCAGCACTGAGGGTGGCTACACCTTC. This sequence encodes CASSTEGGYTF. The entire variable domain, with the rest obtained from reference TRBV7-9 and TRBJ1-2, is as follows: DTGVSQNPRHKITKRGQNVTFRCDPISEHNRLYWYRQTLGQGPEFLTYFQNEAQLEKSRLLSDRFSAERPKGSFSTLEIQRTEQGDSAMYLCASSTEGGYTFGSGTRLTVV.

The rearrangement links TRBV9 to TRBJ1-5; D is undetermined. V lost 3 bases, J lost 4 bases, and 11 bases lay in between. Per germline, CDR1 SGDLS and CDR2 YYNGEE. CDR3 length equals 14 residues. The CDR3 loop is CASSASPQNQPQHF. The CDR3 coding sequence is TGTGCCAGCAGCGCATCCCCGCAGAATCAGCCCCAGCATTTT.

The chain uses TRBV3-1 and TRBJ1-2, with D tentatively TRBD1 (5 bases). The V end was cut by 0 bases, the J end by 4 bases, with 9 bases between. The germline CDR1 and CDR2 sequences are LGHDT and YNNKEL (reference sequence). The CDR3 extends over 14 amino acids. The CDR3 loop is CASSQDGGLYGYTF. DNA for the CDR3: TGTGCCAGCAGCCAAGATGGGGGTCTCTATGGCTACACCTTC.

This chain uses TRBV5-4 with TRBJ2-7, with D possibly matching TRBD2 (6 bases). Trimming left V 4 bases short and J 3 bases short, with 17 bases between. Germline V gene data show CDR1 as SGHNT and CDR2 as YYREEE (reference sequence). The CDR3 runs to 15 residues. The CDR3 is CASSPSVTSSYEQYF. The CDR3 nucleotides are TGTGCCAGCAGCCCCTCTGTCACTAGCAGCTACGAGCAGTACTTC.

The chain joins TRBV27 to TRBJ2-1; D unresolved. From germline, CDR1 is MNHEY and CDR2 SMNVEV (reference sequence). Trimming removed 6 bases at V and 9 bases at J, with 12 bases between. CDR3 size: 12 residues. CDR3 protein: CASSIGPGEQFF. In DNA, the CDR3 is TGTGCCAGCAGCATCGGGCCGGGTGAGCAGTTCTTC.

This clonotype was counted once. CDR3 sequence: CASSPSERALNYGYTF. CDR3 DNA sequence: TGTGCCAGCTCACCCTCGGAAAGGGCCCTAAACTATGGCTACACCTTC. The chain has TRBV18 and TRBJ1-2; no firm D call. Deletions cut 3 bases from V and 2 bases from J, with 16 bases between. Per germline, CDR1 KGHSH and CDR2 LQKENI. The CDR3 runs 16 residues.

This chain connects TRBV18 to TRBJ2-6, with D possibly matching TRBD1 (6 bases). The CDR3 loop spans 15 amino acids. V lost 2 bases to trimming and J lost 2 bases, with 7 bases between them. Germline CDR1 KGHSH, CDR2 LQKENI. DNA of the CDR3: TGTGCCAGCTCACCATCAGGGGCTGGGGCCAACGTCCTGACTTTC. This gives the protein CASSPSGAGANVLTF. The full variable domain, its missing parts supplied by reference TRBV18 and TRBJ2-6, is NAGVMQNPRHLVRRRGQEARLRCSPMKGHSHVYWYRQLPEEGLKFMVYLQKENIIDESGMPKERFSAEFPKEGPSILRIQQVVRGDSAAYFCASSPSGAGANVLTFGAGSRLTVL.

This clonotype showed up just a few times. The chain combines TRBV7-2 with TRBJ2-5, with 13 bases fitting TRBD2. The J call may be in error: the DNA end matches TRBJ2-1 better. CDR1 and CDR2 from the germline V gene are SGHTA and FQGNSA. CDR3 length: 14 residues. The CDR3 nucleotides read TGTGCCAGTTCCGGACTAGCGGGAGTTGTTGAGCAGTTCTTC. Translation gives CASSGLAGVVEQFF.

The chain couples TRBV20-1 to TRBJ2-1; the match to TRBD2 covers 12 bases. The CDR3 has 17 residues. Germline V lookup: CDR1 DFQATT, CDR2 SNEGSKA (reference sequence). V lost 0 bases to trimming and J lost 4 bases; unmatched junction nucleotides: 7. CDR3 nucleotide sequence: TGCAGTGCTAGAGATCCGACTAGCGGGGGACCATACAATGAGCAGTTCTTC. Protein product: CSARDPTSGGPYNEQFF.

The chain carries TRBV7-8 and TRBJ2-5; 10 nucleotides line up with TRBD1. The J call may be incorrect, as the DNA end agrees better with TRBJ2-7. Germline V gives CDR1 SGHVS, CDR2 FQNEAQ. This CDR3 is 16 amino acids long. The CDR3: CASSLVGQGFTYEQYF. The CDR3 DNA is TGTGCCAGCAGCTTAGTGGGACAGGGGTTCACCTACGAGCAGTACTTC.

In its sample, this clonotype was seen a few times. V gene TRBV12-3 or TRBV12-4 combines with J gene TRBJ1-1; D possibly corresponds to TRBD1 (6 bases). The CDR3 has 14 residues. Deletions cut 5 bases from V and 3 bases from J, with 13 bases between. The CDR3 nucleotides are TGTGCCAGCAGTCGGGGGGGGCCGTACACTGAAGCTTTCTTT. As protein: CASSRGGPYTEAFF.

The rearrangement links TRBV11-2 to TRBJ2-5; D unresolved. The J call may be incorrect, as the DNA end agrees better with TRBJ2-1. Germline CDR1 and CDR2: SGHAT and FQNNGV. This CDR3 has 15 residues. The CDR3 reads CASSLTLTRTNEQFF. In DNA form, the CDR3 reads TGTGCCAGCAGCTTAACGCTGACGCGCACTAATGAGCAGTTCTTC.

This clonotype was detected only a few times. The gene calls are TRBV18 and TRBJ1-2, with D unresolved. Deletions cut 3 bases from V and 6 bases from J, with 11 bases between. Germline-derived CDR1 and CDR2 are KGHSH and LQKENI. This CDR3 contains 13 residues. The CDR3 sequence: CASSPYSTDGYTF. In DNA form, the CDR3 reads TGTGCCAGCTCACCTTATTCTACAGATGGCTACACCTTC.

V and J are TRBV28 and TRBJ2-1, with 7 nucleotides matching TRBD1. The DNA end favors TRBJ2-7, so the J call may be wrong. Germline lookup yields CDR1 MDHEN and CDR2 SYDVKM. This CDR3 spans 15 amino acids. The CDR3 reads CASSSLTGILYEQYF. The CDR3 DNA reads as TGTGCCAGCAGTTCTTTGACAGGGATACTGTACGAGCAGTACTTC.

This clonotype was recorded a few times. The chain is built from TRBV15 and TRBJ2-5; TRBD2 matches 8 bases. The V gene end was trimmed by 6 bases and the J gene end by 2 bases; junction bases not matched to a gene: 11. CDR1 is LNHNV, CDR2 YYDKDF, per germline (reference sequence). CDR3 length equals 16 residues. The CDR3 here is CATRQFTSGLQETQYF. The DNA of the CDR3 is TGTGCCACCAGGCAGTTCACTAGCGGATTACAAGAGACCCAGTACTTC.

The chain couples TRBV5-1 to TRBJ2-1, with D possibly matching TRBD1 (5 bases). The J call may not be correct, given that the DNA end is closer to TRBJ2-7. In germline, CDR1 is SGHRS, CDR2 YFSETQ. This CDR3 has 14 amino acids. The CDR3 nucleotides read TGCGCCAGCAGCTTTCCGGACACTCCGTACGAGCAGTACTTC. This translates into CASSFPDTPYEQYF.